The 31 T cell receptor beta chains in this list originate from one sample, sequenced in a study of vaccination and CD4 T cells after COVID-19 (dated by TCRdb to between 2022 and 2023). This specimen's treatment or condition label, per the study, means: roughly nine-day PBMC culture with coronavirus spike peptide pools or control peptides (ViraFEST assay). Libraries were made using PCR. TCRdb names Illumina iSeq 100 as the instrument used. DNA from cultured CD4+ T cells was subjected to TCR sequencing with the Oncomine TCR Beta short-read assay at the Johns Hopkins FTIC core. Through fastp at Q25 and MiXCR, TCRdb rebuilt clones from the public reads, retaining in-frame beta chains. A single entry per CDR3 protein holds the most common genes and DNA from its merged rows. For this sample the table gives about 9,100 distinct CDR3 sequences, of which roughly 60% were detected only once. 9.5% to 15% of the sample rests with the top ten.

The antigens of these receptors remain unknown. The starting material was cultured CD4+ T cells from blood, obtained after SARS-CoV-2 vaccination. Every receptor here comes from a human donor with COVID-19.

This clonotype appeared a few times. The rearrangement uses TRBV7-3 and TRBJ2-3, with a weak D call TRBD2 (8 bases). Germline V gene lookup returns CDR1 SGHTA and CDR2 FQGTGA. V lost 5 bases to trimming and J lost 3 bases, with 18 bases between them. This CDR3 has 16 amino acids. The CDR3 protein is CASSRRGGGGTDTQYF. CDR3 DNA: TGTGCCAGCAGCCGTCGAGGGGGCGGGGGGACAGATACGCAGTATTTT.

This clonotype came up a few times. The chain joins TRBV20-1 to TRBJ1-2; D is perhaps TRBD1 (5 bases). Trimming stripped 6 bases from V and 4 bases from J, with 15 bases between. Germline assignment: CDR1 DFQATT and CDR2 SNEGSKA (reference sequence). The CDR3 is made up of 13 amino acids. The DNA for the CDR3 is TGCAGTGCGGCTAGGGACGGGGGCTATGGCTACACCTTC. This translates into CSAARDGGYGYTF.

This clonotype was seen a handful of times. The CDR3 sequence is CASSNQGTDNQPQHF. DNA of the CDR3: TGTGCCAGCAGCAATCAAGGCACTGACAATCAGCCCCAGCATTTT. The rearrangement links TRBV2 to TRBJ1-5; D is ambiguous. V lost 6 bases, J lost 3 bases, and 15 bases lay in between. The CDR3 consists of 15 residues. From germline, CDR1 is SNHLY and CDR2 FYNNEI.

This chain uses TRBV10-3 with TRBJ1-1; no definite D call. The CDR3 is 14 residues long. V was cut by 3 bases and J by 0 bases, with 8 bases left in between. CDR1 ENHRY and CDR2 SYGVKD come from the germline V gene. CDR3 sequence: CAISELAMNTEAFF. The CDR3 DNA sequence: TGTGCCATCAGTGAACTAGCCATGAACACTGAAGCTTTCTTT.

This clonotype was observed a single time. The chain couples TRBV4-2 to TRBJ2-1, with D maybe TRBD2 (6 bases). The length of the CDR3 is 17 residues. Per germline, CDR1 LGHNA and CDR2 YNFKEQ. V lost 4 bases, J lost 0 bases, and 16 bases lay in between. CDR3 amino acids: CASSRETGTGSYNEQFF. CDR3 coding DNA: TGTGCCAGCAGCCGCGAAACCGGGACTGGCTCCTACAATGAGCAGTTCTTC.

This clonotype was found a few times. This CDR3 is CASSLRAGTGALNQPQHF. For the CDR3, the DNA is TGTGCCAGCAGCTTAAGGGCAGGGACAGGGGCCCTCAATCAGCCCCAGCATTTT. The rearrangement links TRBV7-2 to TRBJ1-5; 10 bases map to TRBD1. Germline values: CDR1 SGHTA, CDR2 FQGNSA. The CDR3 extends over 18 amino acids. V was pared by 2 bases and J by 3 bases, with 10 bases of the junction left unmatched.

This clonotype showed up just a few times. V usage is TRBV20-1 and J usage is TRBJ1-6; D possibly corresponds to TRBD1 (5 bases). The germline gives CDR1 DFQATT, CDR2 SNEGSKA (reference sequence). CDR3 length: 14 amino acids. V lost 4 bases to trimming and J lost 5 bases, with 12 bases between them. The CDR3 DNA is TGCAGTGCTACCCCAGGGACGAATAATTCACCCCTCCACTTT. As protein: CSATPGTNNSPLHF.

V and J are TRBV6-1 and TRBJ2-5; D is unresolved. The CDR3 runs to 14 residues. Germline CDR1 and CDR2: MNHNS and SASEGT. Trimming took 6 bases from V and 5 from J, leaving 16 bases between them. CDR3 protein: CASSPSADSETQYF. The DNA of the CDR3 is TGTGCCAGCAGCCCCAGTGCCGACTCGGAGACCCAGTACTTC.

The V gene is TRBV7-2, the J gene TRBJ1-2, with D hard to call. Germline V CDR1 and CDR2: SGHTA, FQGNSA. There are 14 residues in the CDR3. V lost 5 bases and J 4 bases, leaving 14 bases between the germline ends. The CDR3 DNA reads as TGTGCCAGCAGCCAGACGACAAGCTTCTATGGCTACACCTTC. Translation gives CASSQTTSFYGYTF.

The chain is built from TRBV11-2 and TRBJ2-7; no firm D call. This CDR3 has 14 amino acids. Trimming removed 4 bases at V and 0 bases at J, with 10 bases between. Germline values: CDR1 SGHAT, CDR2 FQNNGV. CDR3 sequence (DNA): TGTGCCAGCAGCTCTCCAAGGAGCTCCTACGAGCAGTACTTC. Protein: CASSSPRSSYEQYF.

The CDR3 DNA sequence: TGTGCCAGCACCCAGGGGCTAGCGGCCCCCTCCTACAATGAGCAGTTCTTC. Translating gives CASTQGLAAPSYNEQFF. The V call is TRBV11-2, the J call TRBJ2-1; TRBD2 is a possible D gene (7 bases). The CDR3 runs to 17 residues. V was trimmed by 7 bases and J by 0 bases, leaving 19 bases between them. Germline V lookup: CDR1 SGHAT, CDR2 FQNNGV.

Of note for this clonotype: One end of the junction fails to match germline, which may point to a read error. The V call is TRBV2, the J call TRBJ2-5; the D gene is possibly TRBD2 (7 bases). This CDR3 has 12 amino acids. The germline V gene encodes CDR1 SNHLY and CDR2 FYNNEI. CDR3 bases: TGTGCCAGCAGTGAATGGGGGGGCCCGAGTCCCTTC. Translation gives CASSEWGGPSPF.

The V and J genes are TRBV2 and TRBJ1-1; no reliable D call. CDR3 length: 12 amino acids. The V and J ends lost 0 bases and 7 bases respectively, with 6 bases between them. Germline V lookup: CDR1 SNHLY, CDR2 FYNNEI. CDR3 nucleotides: TGTGCCAGCAGTGAAGCGGGTTATGAAGCTTTCTTT. Translated, it gives CASSEAGYEAFF.

This rearrangement joins TRBV7-6 to TRBJ1-4; D might be TRBD1 (6 bases). With 1 base removed from V and 7 bases from J, the gap between germline ends came to 10 bases. CDR1 is SGHVS and CDR2 is FNYEAQ in the germline V gene. This CDR3 is 14 amino acids long. The DNA for the CDR3 is TGTGCCAGCAGCTTAGGGGGGCTAACTGAAAAACTGTTTTTT. Residues: CASSLGGLTEKLFF.

This clonotype was seen only a few times. The genes are TRBV7-2 and TRBJ2-3; D might be TRBD2 (5 bases). Germline CDR1 is SGHTA and CDR2 is FQGNSA. Deletions cut 2 bases from V and 0 bases from J, with 9 bases between. The CDR3 sequence is 15 residues long. The CDR3, as DNA: TGTGCCAGCAGCTTATCGGGAACTAGCACAGATACGCAGTATTTT. This codes for CASSLSGTSTDTQYF.

The CDR3 spells CATSGSGPSGGYTF. For the CDR3, the DNA is TGTGCCACCAGTGGATCAGGACCTTCGGGGGGCTACACCTTC. V gene TRBV24-1 combines with J gene TRBJ1-2; D unclear. V was shortened by 5 bases and J by 8 bases, with 17 bases between the two germline ends. This CDR3 comprises 14 residues. Looked up from germline, CDR1 is KGHDR and CDR2 is SFDVKD.

This rearrangement joins TRBV20-1 to TRBJ2-7; 13 nucleotides align to TRBD2. V lost 3 bases, J lost 2 bases, and 7 bases stayed unmatched. The germline V gene encodes CDR1 DFQATT and CDR2 SNEGSKA (reference sequence). This CDR3 spans 16 amino acids. CDR3 in DNA: TGCAGTGCTAGCCATGTGACTAGCGGGGGGACCTACGAGCAGTACTTC. It is translated as CSASHVTSGGTYEQYF.

A few counts support this clonotype. The gene calls are TRBV6-4 and TRBJ1-6, with D maybe TRBD1 (6 bases). Trimming removed 6 bases at V and 7 bases at J, with 13 bases between. The CDR3 spans 14 residues. The germline V gene encodes CDR1 MRHNA and CDR2 SNTAGT. CDR3 bases: TGTGCCAGCAGGCCCGGGGGGGGCAATTCACCCCTCCACTTT. As protein: CASRPGGGNSPLHF.

V gene TRBV24-1 combines with J gene TRBJ1-2, with 10 bases lining up with TRBD1. V was pared by 5 bases and J by 1 base, with 0 bases of the junction left unmatched. The germline gives CDR1 KGHDR, CDR2 SFDVKD. This CDR3 has 14 amino acids. The CDR3 reads CATSGTGGNYGYTF. CDR3 DNA sequence: TGTGCCACCAGTGGGACAGGGGGTAACTATGGCTACACCTTC.

This clonotype showed up just a few times. This chain connects TRBV28 to TRBJ1-5; D is unclear. CDR3 size: 12 residues. The V end lost 2 bases, the J end lost 7 bases, and 6 bases lay between the germline ends. Germline values: CDR1 MDHEN, CDR2 SYDVKM. In DNA, the CDR3 is TGTGCCAGCAGTTTAGTAAAACAGCCCCAGCATTTT. It translates to CASSLVKQPQHF.

This clonotype has more than one count but fewer than ten. The rearrangement uses TRBV6-5 and TRBJ1-5; tentative D call: TRBD1 (5 bases). Germline V lookup: CDR1 MNHEY, CDR2 SVGAGI. Trimming shortened V by 0 bases and J by 4 bases, and 10 bases separated the two germline ends. The CDR3 loop spans 15 amino acids. For the CDR3, the DNA is TGTGCCAGCAGTTACTCGACGTCAGGGAATCAGCCCCAGCATTTT. It yields the protein CASSYSTSGNQPQHF.

The chain links TRBV6-5 to TRBJ2-6; D uncertain. There are 14 residues in the CDR3. V dropped 4 bases and J dropped 4 bases, with 8 bases sitting between them. The germline gives CDR1 MNHEY, CDR2 SVGAGI. As DNA, the CDR3 is TGTGCCAGCAGTTCCGGACGGGGGGCCAACGTCCTGACTTTC. This codes for CASSSGRGANVLTF.

This rearrangement joins TRBV27 to TRBJ1-3, with D unresolved. This CDR3 comprises 13 residues. Between the trimmed V and J ends, which lost 4 bases and 0 bases, there was a span of 4 bases. Germline CDR1 is MNHEY and CDR2 is SMNVEV (reference sequence). Here the CDR3 DNA reads TGTGCCAGCAGTTCACGCTCTGGAAACACCATATATTTT. This codes for CASSSRSGNTIYF.

The V gene is TRBV7-9, the J gene TRBJ1-2; TRBD1 might be the D (6 bases). There are 13 residues in the CDR3. Trimming cost V 5 bases and J 2 bases, with 9 bases left between them. The germline V gene has CDR1 SEHNR and CDR2 FQNEAQ (reference sequence). This CDR3 is CASSVGQNYGYTF. Here the CDR3 DNA reads TGTGCCAGCAGCGTCGGACAGAACTATGGCTACACCTTC. The complete variable domain, with remaining parts taken from reference TRBV7-9 and TRBJ1-2, reads DTGVSQNPRHKITKRGQNVTFRCDPISEHNRLYWYRQTLGQGPEFLTYFQNEAQLEKSRLLSDRFSAERPKGSFSTLEIQRTEQGDSAMYLCASSVGQNYGYTFGSGTRLTVV.

The gene calls are TRBV25-1 and TRBJ1-1; D is undetermined. Trimming left V 5 bases short and J 8 bases short, with 12 bases between. The CDR3 is 12 amino acids. Germline V gene sequence: CDR1 MGHDK, CDR2 SYGVNS. The CDR3 sequence is CASSKGLGEAFF. For the CDR3, the DNA is TGTGCCAGCAGTAAGGGTCTAGGGGAAGCTTTCTTT.

CDR3 coding DNA: TGTGCCAGCAGGGGACTAGCACTCGAGCAGTACTTC. This encodes CASRGLALEQYF. The chain joins TRBV6-1 to TRBJ2-7; 9 nucleotides align to TRBD2. The CDR3 covers 12 residues. Germline loops: CDR1 MNHNS, CDR2 SASEGT. The ends lost 6 bases at V and 6 bases at J; junction bases unmatched: 3.

The V gene is TRBV7-9, the J gene TRBJ1-6; D might be TRBD1 (5 bases). Germline loops: CDR1 SEHNR, CDR2 FQNEAQ (reference sequence). This CDR3 region has 13 residues. V gave up 1 base and J gave up 15 bases, with 13 bases separating them. CDR3 bases: TGTGCCAGCAGCTTAGGGGGACCCGGGGTCCTCCACTTT. This gives the protein CASSLGGPGVLHF.

In this sample, this clonotype turned up a few times. The chain recombines TRBV27 with TRBJ1-2; the match to TRBD1 covers 9 bases. V lost 4 bases and J lost 3; bases outside the gene matches: 6. CDR3 length equals 15 residues. CDR1 and CDR2 (germline): MNHEY, SMNVEV (reference sequence). In DNA, the CDR3 is TGTGCCAGCAGTTCCCCGGGACAGGGAGACTATGGCTACACCTTC. Its protein product is CASSSPGQGDYGYTF.

The chain joins TRBV7-9 to TRBJ1-5; 10 bases agree with TRBD1. V trimming: 3 bases; J trimming: 7 bases; junction bases outside the gene matches: 6. CDR3 length: 15 residues. The V gene's germline CDR1 is SEHNR and CDR2 FQNEAQ (reference sequence). CDR3 residues: CASSLTGQGEQPQHF. CDR3 nucleotide sequence: TGTGCCAGCAGCTTGACCGGACAGGGGGAACAGCCCCAGCATTTT.

This clonotype appeared a few times. V usage is TRBV20-1 and J usage is TRBJ2-5; D is unclear. Germline V CDR1 and CDR2: DFQATT, SNEGSKA (reference sequence). Between the trimmed V and J ends, which lost 6 bases and 2 bases, there was a span of 7 bases. CDR3 length equals 11 residues. The CDR3 sequence is CSAKGQETQYF. The CDR3, as DNA: TGCAGTGCCAAAGGACAAGAGACCCAGTACTTC.

The rearrangement uses TRBV7-9 and TRBJ2-4, with TRBD2 as a possible D gene (5 bases). Deletions cut 5 bases from V and 0 bases from J, with 11 bases between. The CDR3 extends over 15 amino acids. Germline-derived CDR1 and CDR2 are SEHNR and FQNEAQ (reference sequence). The CDR3 loop is CASSPGGLAKNIQYF. The DNA of the CDR3 is TGTGCCAGCAGCCCAGGAGGACTAGCCAAAAACATTCAGTACTTC.